Described below is a single TCR beta chain sequence and its context. Original handling: Scientists estimated how many nucleated cells there were by amplifying reference gene primers. Some clones are missing from TCRdb's copy, which holds only in-frame ones; the method was immunoSEQ multiplex PCR. Clone size and V and J calls were adopted from that table, with D and trimming inferred from the DNA. The sample lists some 240,000 clones; around 84% were seen once. The cohort comprised adults aged 18 to 89 years residing in about two dozen US areas. The data are from a study of blood T cell repertoires in COVID-19. As for the study in general: Italy, Spain and the United States were the sources of the convalescent and acute COVID-19 samples.

CDR3 length: 14 residues. Germline CDR1 reads LNHNV; CDR2 reads YYDKDF (reference sequence). V lost 3 bases and J lost 6; bases outside the gene matches: 5. The clonotype originates from a man in his thirties or forties with acute COVID-19. V is TRBV15 and J is TRBJ1-2, with 9 positions matching TRBD1. What was sequenced was PBMCs or T cells enriched from blood (not recorded which). CDR3 protein: CATSRAGQGNGYTF. The DNA for the CDR3 is TGTGCCACCAGCAGGGCGGGACAGGGAAATGGCTACACCTTC.